This T cell receptor beta chain emerged from a study of blood T cell repertoires in COVID-19. Study background: Acute and convalescent COVID-19 specimens originated in the United States, Italy and Spain. T cells, B-cell-depleted T cells, or PBMCs supplied cDNA or gDNA.

V dropped 1 base and J dropped 10 bases, with 16 bases sitting between them. CDR1 SEHNR and CDR2 FQNEAQ come from the germline V gene (reference sequence). The CDR3 loop spans 14 amino acids. The repertoire was sequenced with immunoSEQ multiplex PCR; TCRdb's copy has only in-frame clones and lacks some. The sample includes under 150,000 clones, over 75% of them seen just once. V usage is TRBV7-9 and J usage is TRBJ1-1, with D unclear. Source material: peripheral blood. The clonotype was recovered from a woman aged 50 to 60 with acute or convalescent COVID-19. CDR3 protein: CASSLELGASPAFF. Here the CDR3 DNA reads TGTGCCAGCAGCTTAGAGCTGGGCGCATCGCCAGCTTTCTTT. Looking up the rest from reference TRBV7-9 and TRBJ1-1 gives the full variable domain: DTGVSQNPRHKITKRGQNVTFRCDPISEHNRLYWYRQTLGQGPEFLTYFQNEAQLEKSRLLSDRFSAERPKGSFSTLEIQRTEQGDSAMYLCASSLELGASPAFFGQGTRLTVV.